The 24 T cell receptor beta chains in this list originate from one sample, sequenced in a study of technical replicates of blood from a few donors. Data came from immunoSEQ multiplex PCR; TCRdb stores just in-frame clones and leaves some out. The sample records 75,000 to 95,000 clones, around 90% being singletons. The sample consisted of T cells isolated from PBMCs. The receptors were sampled from a human donor in good health.

The chain recombines TRBV29-1 with TRBJ1-1; D gene uncertain. V lost 3 bases to trimming and J lost 0 bases, with 5 bases between them. CDR1 and CDR2 (germline): SQVTM, ANQGSEA. The CDR3 consists of 12 residues. The CDR3 protein is CSVEHLNTEAFF. DNA for the CDR3: TGCAGCGTTGAGCACTTGAACACTGAAGCTTTCTTT.

The J gene is TRBJ1-1, the V gene TRBV12-5, with TRBD1 identical over 7 bases. CDR3 length equals 14 residues. The trim removed 7 bases at V and 1 base at J, leaving 6 bases unmatched. CDR1 is LGHNT, CDR2 FRNRAP, per germline. The CDR3 loop is CASASDRRNTEAFF. CDR3 sequence (DNA): TGTGCTAGTGCCTCGGACAGGAGGAACACTGAAGCTTTCTTT.

The chain carries TRBV7-6 and TRBJ2-3; the match to TRBD2 covers 11 bases. Losses at the gene ends were 3 bases for V and 5 bases for J; bases not matched to a gene: 16. The CDR3 consists of 19 residues. CDR1 and CDR2 from the germline V gene are SGHVS and FNYEAQ. This CDR3 is CASSFRMGLTSGNRDTQYF. The CDR3 DNA is TGTGCCAGCAGCTTCCGCATGGGGCTGACTAGCGGGAACCGAGATACGCAGTATTTT.

V is TRBV6-1 and J is TRBJ1-5; TRBD1 matches at 9 bases. The CDR3 runs 14 residues. Germline CDR1 and CDR2: MNHNS and SASEGT. J lost 6 bases, V lost 7 bases, and 7 bases had no gene match. In DNA form, the CDR3 reads TGTGCCAGCATCGCACAGGGGGCATCTCAGCCCCAGCATTTT. Residues: CASIAQGASQPQHF.

The chain employs TRBV4-1 and TRBJ1-2, with D maybe TRBD1 (5 bases). Germline V lookup: CDR1 MGHRA, CDR2 YSYEKL. Trimming stripped 1 base from V and 4 bases from J, with 13 bases between. The CDR3 loop spans 15 amino acids. Here the CDR3 reads CASSQVETALYGYTF. CDR3 DNA: TGCGCCAGCAGCCAAGTCGAGACAGCTCTCTATGGCTACACCTTC.

The chain couples TRBV4-1 to TRBJ1-3; D remains ambiguous. The V gene's germline CDR1 is MGHRA and CDR2 YSYEKL. This CDR3 has 15 amino acids. V was trimmed by 4 bases and J by 4 bases, leaving 14 bases between them. The CDR3 loop is CASSPQLSGGNTIYF. The CDR3 region has the DNA TGCGCCAGCAGCCCACAGCTTTCGGGAGGAAACACCATATATTTT.

The chain uses TRBV6-6 and TRBJ1-2; TRBD1 matches at 10 bases. CDR1 and CDR2 (germline): MNHNY, SVGAGI (reference sequence). The CDR3 has 14 residues. J lost 6 bases, V lost 5 bases, and 6 bases had no gene match. The CDR3 DNA sequence: TGTGCCAGCAGTCACATCGACAGGGGGCATGGCTACACCTTC. It codes for CASSHIDRGHGYTF.

The chain employs TRBV19 and TRBJ1-3, with no clear D. Germline V CDR1 and CDR2: LNHDA, SQIVND (reference sequence). This CDR3 spans 14 amino acids. V was trimmed by 2 bases and J by 0 bases, leaving 5 bases between them. The CDR3 region has the DNA TGTGCCAGTAGTATAACAGACTCTGGAAACACCATATATTTT. The encoded protein is CASSITDSGNTIYF.

CDR3 coding DNA: TGTGCCACCAGCACCTACACAGGATCTGGGGCCAACGTCCTGACTTTC. This gives the protein CATSTYTGSGANVLTF. The chain has TRBV15 and TRBJ2-6; weak D call: TRBD1 (5 bases). The CDR3 is 16 amino acids. V lost 4 bases and J 1 base, leaving 11 bases between the germline ends. Germline V gives CDR1 LNHNV, CDR2 YYDKDF (reference sequence).

This clone has only one observation. V and J are TRBV13 and TRBJ2-3; TRBD1 might be the D (5 bases). Looked up from germline, CDR1 is PRHDT and CDR2 is FYEKMQ (reference sequence). V gave up 2 bases and J gave up 4 bases, with 10 bases separating them. This CDR3 is built from 14 residues. CDR3 bases: TGTGCCAGCAGCTTAAGTCTACAGGCAGATACGCAGTATTTT. This translates into CASSLSLQADTQYF.

The V and J genes are TRBV5-1 and TRBJ2-3; 12 bases align to TRBD2. The CDR3 is made up of 15 amino acids. The germline V gene encodes CDR1 SGHRS and CDR2 YFSETQ. Trimming at V came to 4 bases and at J to 3 bases, leaving 3 bases not matched to a gene. The CDR3 DNA follows: TGCGCCAGCAGCATCGGGACTAGCGGGACAGATACGCAGTATTTT. Translating gives CASSIGTSGTDTQYF.

This rearrangement joins TRBV6-4 to TRBJ1-1; D possibly corresponds to TRBD1 (5 bases). With 6 bases removed from V and 0 bases from J, the gap between germline ends came to 8 bases. Germline CDR1 and CDR2: MRHNA and SNTAGT. The CDR3 is 13 amino acids. CDR3 DNA sequence: TGTGCCAGCAGGAAGACAGTGAACACTGAAGCTTTCTTT. This translates into CASRKTVNTEAFF.

The rearrangement joins TRBV18 to TRBJ1-6; D remains unclear. The CDR3 totals 18 residues. CDR1 is KGHSH, CDR2 LQKENI, per germline. V was pared by 0 bases and J by 8 bases, with 20 bases between. In DNA, the CDR3 is TGTGCCAGCTCACCACCGGGTTTCGGCAGCACACGGGATTCACCCCTCCACTTT. Its protein product is CASSPPGFGSTRDSPLHF.

The J gene is TRBJ2-5, the V gene TRBV11-2, with 8 positions matching TRBD2. CDR3 length equals 13 residues. V gave up 3 bases and J gave up 5 bases; unmatched junction bases: 2. Germline V gene data show CDR1 as SGHAT and CDR2 as FQNNGV. The CDR3 spells CASSFGGRETQYF. The DNA of the CDR3 is TGTGCCAGCAGCTTCGGCGGGAGGGAGACCCAGTACTTC.

V is TRBV19 and J is TRBJ2-2, with 9 bases fitting TRBD2. There are 16 residues in the CDR3. The V and J ends lost 7 bases and 2 bases, in that order; junction bases with no gene match: 8. Per germline, CDR1 LNHDA and CDR2 SQIVND (reference sequence). CDR3 sequence reads: CASTGLAGVNTGELFF. CDR3 bases: TGTGCCAGTACGGGGTTAGCGGGAGTAAACACCGGGGAGCTGTTTTTT.

This clone was recorded a few times. This rearrangement joins TRBV4-1 to TRBJ1-1; D perhaps matches TRBD1 (5 bases). V lost 0 bases and J lost 1, with 15 bases in between. CDR1 is MGHRA and CDR2 is YSYEKL in the germline V gene. This CDR3 has 17 residues. CDR3 loop: CASSQEGVPLWNTEAFF. The CDR3 DNA follows: TGCGCCAGCAGCCAAGAAGGGGTCCCGTTATGGAACACTGAAGCTTTCTTT.

The rearrangement uses TRBV2 and TRBJ1-2, with a weak D call TRBD1 (6 bases). Trimming removed 10 bases from V and 2 bases from J, with 14 bases in between. The CDR3 has 13 amino acids. The germline gives CDR1 SNHLY, CDR2 FYNNEI. The CDR3 spells CATTLDSNYGYTF. The CDR3, as DNA: TGTGCCACCACCCTGGACAGCAACTATGGCTACACCTTC. The variable domain in full, completed from reference TRBV2 and TRBJ1-2, reads EPEVTQTPSHQVTQMGQEVILRCVPISNHLYFYWYRQILGQKVEFLVSFYNNEISEKSEIFDDQFSVERPDGSNFTLKIRSTKLEDSAMYFCATTLDSNYGYTFGSGTRLTVV.

V gene TRBV28 combines with J gene TRBJ2-3, with 10 bases fitting TRBD1. The V gene end was trimmed by 6 bases and the J gene end by 3 bases; junction bases not matched to a gene: 9. This CDR3 region has 16 residues. Germline V gene sequence: CDR1 MDHEN, CDR2 SYDVKM. The chain's CDR3 is CASRASGTGETDTQYF. The DNA for the CDR3 is TGTGCCAGCAGAGCGTCCGGGACAGGGGAGACAGATACGCAGTATTTT. The full variable domain, in which reference TRBV28 and TRBJ2-3 provide the parts outside the CDR3, is DVKVTQSSRYLVKRTGEKVFLECVQDMDHENMFWYRQDPGLGLRLIYFSYDVKMKEKGDIPEGYSVSREKKERFSLILESASTNQTSMYLCASRASGTGETDTQYFGPGTRLTVL.

This chain connects TRBV4-1 to TRBJ1-1; TRBD1 agrees at 9 bases. With 3 bases clipped from V and 2 bases from J, the junction kept 7 bases outside the gene matches. CDR3 size: 16 residues. The V gene's germline CDR1 is MGHRA and CDR2 YSYEKL. The CDR3 region has the DNA TGCGCCAGCAGCCACTTAGGGACAGGGTTTAACACTGAAGCTTTCTTT. Translated: CASSHLGTGFNTEAFF.

This clone was recorded only once. The chain joins TRBV11-2 to TRBJ2-4; 10 bases match TRBD1. The CDR3 contains 17 residues. V shed 6 bases, J shed 0 bases, and the junction held 8 bases outside the gene matches. Germline CDR1 SGHAT, CDR2 FQNNGV. CDR3 protein: CASRAAGTGAAKNIQYF. CDR3 sequence (DNA): TGTGCCAGCAGGGCCGCGGGGACAGGGGCAGCCAAAAACATTCAGTACTTC.

The chain links TRBV7-9 to TRBJ2-7; no definite D call. CDR1 and CDR2 from the germline V gene are SEHNR and FQNEAQ (reference sequence). CDR3 length equals 13 residues. The V end lost 4 bases, the J end lost 6 bases, and 13 bases lay between the germline ends. The CDR3 DNA follows: TGTGCCAGCAGCTCCGGCCGAGACACCGAGCAGTACTTC. It translates to CASSSGRDTEQYF.

J is TRBJ2-3 and V is TRBV28, with D perhaps TRBD2 (6 bases). CDR1 MDHEN and CDR2 SYDVKM come from the germline V gene. Trimming stripped 5 bases from V and 2 bases from J, with 11 bases between. The CDR3 loop spans 14 amino acids. Here the CDR3 DNA reads TGTGCCAGCAGTAATAGCGGTTACACAGATACGCAGTATTTT. It specifies CASSNSGYTDTQYF.

This clone was counted between two and nine times. CDR3 loop: CASSVGAGTEAFF. For the CDR3, the DNA is TGTGCCAGCAGCGTGGGGGCAGGCACTGAAGCTTTCTTT. The chain combines TRBV9 with TRBJ1-1, with D possibly TRBD1 on 6 matching bases. The CDR3 contains 13 residues. Trimming left V 2 bases short and J 4 bases short, with 9 bases between. Per the germline V gene, CDR1 is SGDLS and CDR2 is YYNGEE.

The gene calls are TRBV5-4 and TRBJ2-7, with 10 positions matching TRBD1. This CDR3 spans 15 amino acids. V dropped 4 bases and J dropped 3; count of bases not matched to a gene: 7. Germline V CDR1 and CDR2: SGHNT, YYREEE (reference sequence). This CDR3 reads CASSQGTGDLYEQYF. The DNA of the CDR3 is TGTGCCAGCAGCCAAGGGACAGGGGACCTCTACGAGCAGTACTTC.